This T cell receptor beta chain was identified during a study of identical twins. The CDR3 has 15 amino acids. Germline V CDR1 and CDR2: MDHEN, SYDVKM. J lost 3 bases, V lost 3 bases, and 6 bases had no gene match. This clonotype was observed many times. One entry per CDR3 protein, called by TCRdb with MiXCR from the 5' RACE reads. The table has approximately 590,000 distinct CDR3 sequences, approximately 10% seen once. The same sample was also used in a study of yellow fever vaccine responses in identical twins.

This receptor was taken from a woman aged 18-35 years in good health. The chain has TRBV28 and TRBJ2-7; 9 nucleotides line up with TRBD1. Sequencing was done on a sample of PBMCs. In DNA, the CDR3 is TGTGCCAGCAGTTTTGCCGGGACAGGGAACTACGAGCAGTACTTC. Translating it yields CASSFAGTGNYEQYF.